This TCR beta chain was sequenced during a study of Graves' ophthalmopathy and Graves' hyperthyroidism. Whole-study findings and limits: Blood also contained most of the expanded thyroid clonotypes above 0.001 frequency.

Turning to this clonotype: What it recognizes is unknown.

Amplification from RNA transcripts yielded the TCR beta CDR3 regions. The first round was an RT-PCR with HTBI primers, and the second round was a multiplex PCR. TCRdb used MiXCR to reprocess the multiplex PCR reads, holding one entry per CDR3 protein. The profile shows about 1.1 million distinct CDR3 sequences, 36% of them singletons. The CDR3 totals 13 residues. Deletions cut 2 bases from V and 5 bases from J, with 13 bases between. Germline CDR1 SQVTM, CDR2 ANQGSEA. Sequencing used peripheral blood or thyroid tissue (not recorded which). The V and J genes are TRBV29-1 and TRBJ2-7; D is unclear. The clonotype originates from an adult man with Graves' hyperthyroidism. The CDR3 DNA sequence: TGCAGCGTTGAATTCGGCCTCTTGAACGAGCAGTACTTC. It codes for CSVEFGLLNEQYF.